This TCR beta chain was captured in a study of control samples from healthy donors and cancer patients. Profiling relied on immunoSEQ multiplex PCR, and the TCRdb table lists in-frame clones only, not all of them. The table shows fewer than 200,000 clones, with just under 95% occurring only once. The CDR3 is 12 residues long. The germline gives CDR1 ENHRY, CDR2 SYGVKD. Germline trimming cut 10 bases from V and 3 bases from J; bases unmatched to any gene: 4. The sample consisted of blood. This clonotype originated in a man aged 18 to 30 in good health. This chain connects TRBV10-3 to TRBJ2-7, with TRBD1 identical over 9 bases. This CDR3 is CATGTGYYEQYF. CDR3 DNA sequence: TGTGCCACTGGGACAGGGTACTACGAGCAGTACTTC.